The rows below give T cell receptor beta chains drawn from one sample of a study of T cell responses to AZD1222 COVID-19 vaccine. Assay used: immunoSEQ multiplex PCR; TCRdb lists only in-frame clones, some missing. The repertoire holds 90,000 or so clones, roughly 88% seen once, with 19% in the top ten. The material sequenced was peripheral blood, taken on day 0 of AZD1222 vaccination. The receptor source for this set is an adult in good health. Each CDR3 is given with its conserved first and last residue. Fields, in order: clone size, J gene, D gene, V gene, CDR3 DNA, CDR3 protein. A D gene is named only where the DNA matches it firmly. Where a row states a size, it is once, few, many or the class of an expanded clone; other rows omit it.

>-|TRBJ2-3|-|TRBV9
TGTGCCAGCAGCGTAGTTGGGACTCCCTCCACAGATACGCAGTATTTT
CASSVVGTPSTDTQYF
>once|TRBJ2-6|-|TRBV6-6
TGTGCCAGCAGTCAGGCAGGGCCTCTCTCTGGGGCCAACGTCCTGACTTTC
CASSQAGPLSGANVLTF
>-|TRBJ2-1|-|TRBV7-3
TGTGCCAGCAGCTCCTCCGGGGCGCTCCACAATGAGCAGTTCTTC
CASSSSGALHNEQFF
>-|TRBJ2-3|-|TRBV5-6
TGTGCCAGCAGCCCCGGTCAGGCTTTCACAGATACGCAGTATTTT
CASSPGQAFTDTQYF
>-|TRBJ2-2|-|TRBV7-8
TGTGCCAGCAGCTTTAGGGAGACCGGGGAGCTGTTTTTT
CASSFRETGELFF
>-|TRBJ2-5|-|TRBV7-9
TGTGCCAGCAGCCCCATCCTGGGAAGGGGCGAGGGGGAGACCCAGTACTTC
CASSPILGRGEGETQYF
>-|TRBJ1-1|-|TRBV7-3
TGTGCCAGCAGCTTTACCGGCAGCACTGAAGCTTTCTTT
CASSFTGSTEAFF
>-|TRBJ2-7|TRBD1|TRBV28
TGTGCCGCTGGGGACAGGGGGGGAAACTACGAGCAGTACTTC
CAAGDRGGNYEQYF
>few|TRBJ1-5|TRBD1|TRBV12-3/TRBV12-4
TGTGCCAGCAAGGACAGGGGGCTTCAGCCCCAGCATTTT
CASKDRGLQPQHF
>-|TRBJ2-3|-|TRBV5-1
TGCGCCAGCACCTTCTCCAACCCAAGCACAGATACGCAGTATTTT
CASTFSNPSTDTQYF
>once|TRBJ2-2|-|TRBV6-5
TGTGCCAGCAGTTACTCGACGGGGGCAAACACCGGGGAGCTGTTTTTT
CASSYSTGANTGELFF
>-|TRBJ2-7|-|TRBV7-2
TGTGCCAGCAGCTCTTATATTACGGGCGAGCAGTACTTC
CASSSYITGEQYF
>-|TRBJ2-7|-|TRBV10-3
TGTGCCACCGGGGAGGTCGAGCAGTACTTC
CATGEVEQYF
>-|TRBJ1-5|-|TRBV4-2
TGTGCCAGCAGCCAAGAGTCTTCGGAGGGGGGGCAGCCCCAGCATTTT
CASSQESSEGGQPQHF
>-|TRBJ2-7|-|TRBV9
TGTGCCAGCAGCGTAGCACCGACTGACTCCTACGAGCAGTACTTC
CASSVAPTDSYEQYF
>-|TRBJ2-1|-|TRBV7-3
TGTGCCAGCAGCTCGGCCCCCCCCGGGACCGCCTCCTACAATGAGCAGTTCTTC
CASSSAPPGTASYNEQFF
>-|TRBJ2-2|TRBD1|TRBV27
TGTGCCAGCACTTCAGACAGGGGTACTACCGGGGAGCTGTTTTTT
CASTSDRGTTGELFF
>-|TRBJ2-7|TRBD2|TRBV9
TGTGCCAGCAGCGTAGGAGCGGGAGAGACCTACGAGCAGTACTTC
CASSVGAGETYEQYF
>-|TRBJ1-4|-|TRBV14
TGTGCCAGCAGCCGGGGCAGGAGTAATGAAAAACTGTTTTTT
CASSRGRSNEKLFF
>-|TRBJ1-2|TRBD1|TRBV3-1/TRBV3-2
TGTGCCAGCGGACAGGGTGACTATGGCTACACCTTC
CASGQGDYGYTF
>-|TRBJ1-5|-|TRBV7-8
TGTGCCAGCAGCCCCGAGGACTGGGAGCCCCAGCATTTT
CASSPEDWEPQHF
>-|TRBJ2-1|TRBD2|TRBV7-9
TGTGCCAGCAGCTTCCCCGGGAGGCAGTACAATGAGCAGTTCTTC
CASSFPGRQYNEQFF
>-|TRBJ1-4|TRBD1|TRBV27
TGTGCCAGCAGTCCTGGGACAGGCGGAAAACTGTTTTTT
CASSPGTGGKLFF
>-|TRBJ2-7|-|TRBV28
TGTGCCAGCAGGGACACTTTCTACGAGCAGTACTTC
CASRDTFYEQYF